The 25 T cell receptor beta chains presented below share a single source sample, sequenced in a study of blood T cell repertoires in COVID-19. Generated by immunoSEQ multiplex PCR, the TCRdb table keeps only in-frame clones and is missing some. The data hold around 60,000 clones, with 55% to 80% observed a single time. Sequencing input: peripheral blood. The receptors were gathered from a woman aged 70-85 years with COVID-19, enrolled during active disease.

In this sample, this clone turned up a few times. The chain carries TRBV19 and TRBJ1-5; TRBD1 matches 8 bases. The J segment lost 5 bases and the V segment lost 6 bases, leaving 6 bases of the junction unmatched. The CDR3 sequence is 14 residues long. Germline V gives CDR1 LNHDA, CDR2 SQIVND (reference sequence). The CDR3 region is CASRGTGYYQPQHF. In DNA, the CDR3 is TGTGCCAGTAGGGGGACAGGCTATTATCAGCCCCAGCATTTT.

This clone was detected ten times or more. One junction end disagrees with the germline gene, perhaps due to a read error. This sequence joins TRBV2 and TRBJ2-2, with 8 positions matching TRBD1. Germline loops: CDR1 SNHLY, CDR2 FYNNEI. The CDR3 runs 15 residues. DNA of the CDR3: TGTGCCAGCAGTGAACAGGGGGCGAATACCGGGGAGCTGTTTTTT. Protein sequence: CASSEQGANTGELFF.

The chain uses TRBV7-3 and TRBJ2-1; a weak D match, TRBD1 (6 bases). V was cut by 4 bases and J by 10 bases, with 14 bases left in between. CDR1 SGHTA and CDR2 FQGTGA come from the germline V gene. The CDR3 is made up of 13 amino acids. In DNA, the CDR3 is TGTGCCAGCAGCTGGGGGACACCGGGGGAGCAGTTCTTC. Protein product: CASSWGTPGEQFF.

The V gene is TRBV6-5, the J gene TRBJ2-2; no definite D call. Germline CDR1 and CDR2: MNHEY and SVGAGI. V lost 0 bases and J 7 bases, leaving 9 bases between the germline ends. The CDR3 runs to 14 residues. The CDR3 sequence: CASSYSPTGGELFF. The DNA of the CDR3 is TGTGCCAGCAGTTACTCCCCTACCGGCGGGGAGCTGTTTTTT.

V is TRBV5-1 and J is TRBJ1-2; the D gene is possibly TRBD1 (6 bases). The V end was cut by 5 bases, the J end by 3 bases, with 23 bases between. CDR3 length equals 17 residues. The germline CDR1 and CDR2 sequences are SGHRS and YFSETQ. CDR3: CASSYSQGFYSYYGYTF. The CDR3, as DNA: TGCGCCAGCAGTTATTCCCAGGGGTTCTATTCCTACTATGGCTACACCTTC.

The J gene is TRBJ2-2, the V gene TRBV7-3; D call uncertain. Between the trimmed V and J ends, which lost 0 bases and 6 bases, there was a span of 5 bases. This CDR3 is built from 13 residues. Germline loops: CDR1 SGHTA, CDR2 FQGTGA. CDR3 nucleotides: TGTGCCAGCAGCTTAACCTCGGCCGGGGAGCTGTTTTTT. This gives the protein CASSLTSAGELFF.

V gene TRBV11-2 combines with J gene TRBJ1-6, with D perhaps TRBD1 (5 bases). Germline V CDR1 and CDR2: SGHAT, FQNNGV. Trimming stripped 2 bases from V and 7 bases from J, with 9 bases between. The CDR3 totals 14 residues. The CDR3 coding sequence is TGTGCCAGCAGCTTAAGGCAGGGCAATTCACCCCTCCACTTT. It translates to CASSLRQGNSPLHF.

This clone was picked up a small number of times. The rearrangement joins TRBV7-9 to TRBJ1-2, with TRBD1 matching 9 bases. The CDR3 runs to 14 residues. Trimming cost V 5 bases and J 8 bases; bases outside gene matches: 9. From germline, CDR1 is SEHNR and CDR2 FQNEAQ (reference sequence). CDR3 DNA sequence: TGTGCCAGCAGCCCGGGGGACAGGGACGGCGGCTACACCTTC. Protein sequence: CASSPGDRDGGYTF.

CDR3 in amino acids: CASSFVQASGANVLTF. DNA for the CDR3: TGTGCCAGCAGCTTCGTACAGGCCTCTGGGGCCAACGTCCTGACTTTC. V usage is TRBV7-2 and J usage is TRBJ2-6; the D gene is possibly TRBD1 (5 bases). The CDR3 contains 16 residues. The germline gives CDR1 SGHTA, CDR2 FQGNSA. Between the trimmed V and J ends, which lost 3 bases and 0 bases, there was a span of 9 bases. Full variable domain (missing parts from reference TRBV7-2 and TRBJ2-6): GAGVSQSPSNKVTEKGKDVELRCDPISGHTALYWYRQSLGQGLEFLIYFQGNSAPDKSGLPSDRFSAERTGGSVSTLTIQRTQQEDSAVYLCASSFVQASGANVLTFGAGSRLTVL.

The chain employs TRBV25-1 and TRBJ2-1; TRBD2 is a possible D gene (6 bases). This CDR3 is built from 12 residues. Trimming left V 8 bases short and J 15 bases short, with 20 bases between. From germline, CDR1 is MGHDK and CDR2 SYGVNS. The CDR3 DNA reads TGTGCCAGCTCTGGACGATGCAGGAGGGGGTTCTTC. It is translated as CASSGRCRRGFF.

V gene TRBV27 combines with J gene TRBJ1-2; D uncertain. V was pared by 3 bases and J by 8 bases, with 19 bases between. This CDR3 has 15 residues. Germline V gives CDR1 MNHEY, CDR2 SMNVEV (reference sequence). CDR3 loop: CASSFLRHGREGYTF. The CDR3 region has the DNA TGTGCCAGCAGTTTCCTACGACACGGCCGGGAAGGCTACACCTTC.

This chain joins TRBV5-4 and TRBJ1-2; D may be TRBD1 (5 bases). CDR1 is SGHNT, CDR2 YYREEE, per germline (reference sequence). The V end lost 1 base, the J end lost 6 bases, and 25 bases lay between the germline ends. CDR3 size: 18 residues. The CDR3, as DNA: TGTGCCAGCAGCTTGTCTGTTAGGGGCGCGAATGTATGGAATGGCTACACCTTC. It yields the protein CASSLSVRGANVWNGYTF.

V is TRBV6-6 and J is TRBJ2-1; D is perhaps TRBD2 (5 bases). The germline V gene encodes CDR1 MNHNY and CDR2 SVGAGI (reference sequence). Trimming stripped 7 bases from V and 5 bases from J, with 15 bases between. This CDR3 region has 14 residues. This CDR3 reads CASTHGNSHNEQFF. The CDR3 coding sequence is TGTGCCAGCACCCACGGGAATTCCCACAATGAGCAGTTCTTC.

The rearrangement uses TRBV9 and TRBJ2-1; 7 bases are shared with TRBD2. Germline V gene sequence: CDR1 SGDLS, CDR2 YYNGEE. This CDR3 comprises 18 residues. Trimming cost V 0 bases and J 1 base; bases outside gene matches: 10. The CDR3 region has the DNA TGTGCCAGCAGCGTAGATCGAGCGCGCGGGAGTTCCTACAATGAGCAGTTCTTC. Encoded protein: CASSVDRARGSSYNEQFF.

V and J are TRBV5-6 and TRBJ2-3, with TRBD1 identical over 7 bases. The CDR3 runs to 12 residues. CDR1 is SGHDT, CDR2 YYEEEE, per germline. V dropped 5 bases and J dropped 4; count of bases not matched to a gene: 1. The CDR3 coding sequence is TGTGCCAGCAGAACAGGGGCAGATACGCAGTATTTT. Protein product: CASRTGADTQYF.

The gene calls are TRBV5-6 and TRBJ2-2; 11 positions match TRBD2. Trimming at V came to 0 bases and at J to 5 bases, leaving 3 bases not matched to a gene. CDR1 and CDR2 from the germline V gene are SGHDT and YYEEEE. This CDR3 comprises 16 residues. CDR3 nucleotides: TGTGCCAGCAGCTTGGGACTAGCGGGATATACCGGGGAGCTGTTTTTT. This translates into CASSLGLAGYTGELFF.

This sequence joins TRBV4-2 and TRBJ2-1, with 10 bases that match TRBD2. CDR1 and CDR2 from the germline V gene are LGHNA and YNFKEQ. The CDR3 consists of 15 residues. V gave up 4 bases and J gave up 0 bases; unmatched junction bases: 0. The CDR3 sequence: CASSPSGGSYNEQFF. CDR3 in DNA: TGTGCCAGCAGCCCTAGCGGGGGCTCCTACAATGAGCAGTTCTTC.

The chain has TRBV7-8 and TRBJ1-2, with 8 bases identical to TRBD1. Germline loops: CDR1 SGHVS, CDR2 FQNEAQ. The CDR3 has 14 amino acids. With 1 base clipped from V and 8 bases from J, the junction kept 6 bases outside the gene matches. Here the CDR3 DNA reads TGTGCCAGCAGCTTAGGACAGGGGAGGAGAGGCTACACCTTC. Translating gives CASSLGQGRRGYTF.

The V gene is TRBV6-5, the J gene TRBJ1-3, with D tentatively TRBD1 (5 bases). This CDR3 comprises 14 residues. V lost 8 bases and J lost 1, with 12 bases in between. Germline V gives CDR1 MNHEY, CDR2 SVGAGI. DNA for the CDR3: TGTGCCAGCCTAATAGACAGATCTGGAAACACCATATATTTT. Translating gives CASLIDRSGNTIYF.

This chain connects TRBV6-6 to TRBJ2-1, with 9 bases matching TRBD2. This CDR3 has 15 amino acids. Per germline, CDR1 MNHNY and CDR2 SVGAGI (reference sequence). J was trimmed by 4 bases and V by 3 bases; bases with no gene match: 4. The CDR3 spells CASSYASGEYNEQFF. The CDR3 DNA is TGTGCCAGCAGTTATGCTAGCGGGGAATACAATGAGCAGTTCTTC.

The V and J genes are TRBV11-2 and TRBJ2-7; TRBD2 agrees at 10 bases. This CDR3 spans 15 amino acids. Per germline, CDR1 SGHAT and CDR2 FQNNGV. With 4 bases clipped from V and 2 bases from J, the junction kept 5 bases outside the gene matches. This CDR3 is CASSYGTSATYEQYV. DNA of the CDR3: TGTGCCAGCAGCTACGGGACTAGCGCAACCTACGAGCAGTACGTC.

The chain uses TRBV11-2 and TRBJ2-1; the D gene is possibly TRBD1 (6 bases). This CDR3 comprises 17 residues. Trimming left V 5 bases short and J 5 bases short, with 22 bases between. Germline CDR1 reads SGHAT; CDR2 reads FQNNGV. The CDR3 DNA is TGTGCCAGCAGCCTATCTTACCGGGACAAGCTTCACAATGAGCAGTTCTTC. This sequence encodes CASSLSYRDKLHNEQFF.

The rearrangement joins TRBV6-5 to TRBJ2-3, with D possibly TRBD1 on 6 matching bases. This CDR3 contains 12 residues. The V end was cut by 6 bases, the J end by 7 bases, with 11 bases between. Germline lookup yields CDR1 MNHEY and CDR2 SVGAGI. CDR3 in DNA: TGTGCCAGCAGCTGGGACATCAATACGCAGTATTTT. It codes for CASSWDINTQYF.

DNA for the CDR3: TGTGCCAGCAGCGCACCAGGTGCCTATAATTCACCCCTCCACTTT. This gives the protein CASSAPGAYNSPLHF. The chain has TRBV9 and TRBJ1-6; no definite D call. Germline CDR1 reads SGDLS; CDR2 reads YYNGEE. CDR3 length: 15 residues. V lost 3 bases and J lost 2, with 9 bases in between.

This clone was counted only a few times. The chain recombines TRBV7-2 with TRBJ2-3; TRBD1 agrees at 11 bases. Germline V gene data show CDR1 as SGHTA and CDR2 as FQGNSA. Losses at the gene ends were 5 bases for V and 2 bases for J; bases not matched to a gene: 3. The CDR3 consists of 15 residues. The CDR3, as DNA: TGTGCCAGCAGCCAGGACAGGGGGCCCACAGATACGCAGTATTTT. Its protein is CASSQDRGPTDTQYF.